Sequencing of this T cell receptor (beta chain) was carried out in a study of control samples from healthy donors and cancer patients. V lost 3 bases, J lost 1 base, and 5 bases stayed unmatched. The CDR3 is 15 residues long. CDR1 and CDR2 (germline): SGHVS, FQNEAQ. This clone was detected once. Generated by immunoSEQ multiplex PCR, the TCRdb table keeps only in-frame clones and is missing some. The sample lists a few hundred thousand clones; roughly 90% were seen once. The receptor was isolated from a man aged 40-55 years with head and neck cancer. The V and J genes are TRBV7-8 and TRBJ1-1; 7 nucleotides match TRBD1. The sequencing input was PBMCs. The CDR3 spells CASSLQGTANTEAFF. CDR3 nucleotides: TGTGCCAGCAGCTTGCAAGGGACAGCGAACACTGAAGCTTTCTTT.